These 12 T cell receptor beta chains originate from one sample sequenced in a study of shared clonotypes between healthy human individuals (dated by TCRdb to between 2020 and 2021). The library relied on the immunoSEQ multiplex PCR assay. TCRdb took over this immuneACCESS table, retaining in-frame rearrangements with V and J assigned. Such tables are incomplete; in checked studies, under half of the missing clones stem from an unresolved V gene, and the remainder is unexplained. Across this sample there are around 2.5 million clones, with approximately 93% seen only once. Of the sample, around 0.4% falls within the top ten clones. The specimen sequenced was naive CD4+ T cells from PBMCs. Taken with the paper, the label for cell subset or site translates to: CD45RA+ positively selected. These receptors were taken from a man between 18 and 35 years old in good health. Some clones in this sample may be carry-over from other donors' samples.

The CDR3 spells CASASARRSNQPQHF. The CDR3 DNA reads TGTGCCAGCGCTTCGGCCCGGCGCTCCAATCAGCCCCAGCATTTT. The V gene is TRBV6-5, the J gene TRBJ1-5; D gene uncertain. The V end was cut by 8 bases, the J end by 3 bases, with 17 bases between. CDR1 is MNHEY, CDR2 SVGAGI, per germline. The CDR3 totals 15 residues.

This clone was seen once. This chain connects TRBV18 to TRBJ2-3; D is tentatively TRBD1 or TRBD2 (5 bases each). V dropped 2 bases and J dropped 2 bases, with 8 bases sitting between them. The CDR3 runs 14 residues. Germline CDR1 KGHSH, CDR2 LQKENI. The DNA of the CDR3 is TGTGCCAGCTCACCAGTCGGGACCACAGATACGCAGTATTTT. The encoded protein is CASSPVGTTDTQYF.

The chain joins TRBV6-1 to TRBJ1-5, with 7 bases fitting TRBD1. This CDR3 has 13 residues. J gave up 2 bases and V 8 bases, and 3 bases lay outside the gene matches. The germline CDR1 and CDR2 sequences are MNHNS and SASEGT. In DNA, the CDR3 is TGTGCCAGCGAGGGGGCTGGCAATCAGCCCCAGCATTTT. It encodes CASEGAGNQPQHF.

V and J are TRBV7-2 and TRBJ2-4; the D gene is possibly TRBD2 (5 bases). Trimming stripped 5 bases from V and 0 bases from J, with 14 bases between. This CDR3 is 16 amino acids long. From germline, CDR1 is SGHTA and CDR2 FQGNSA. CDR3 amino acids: CASSPGIMLAKNIQYF. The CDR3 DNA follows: TGTGCCAGCAGCCCGGGAATAATGCTAGCCAAAAACATTCAGTACTTC.

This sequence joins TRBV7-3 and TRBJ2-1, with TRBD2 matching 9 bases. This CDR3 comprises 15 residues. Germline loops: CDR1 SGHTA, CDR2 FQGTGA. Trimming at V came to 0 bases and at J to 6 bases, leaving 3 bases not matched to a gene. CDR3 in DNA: TGTGCCAGCAGCTTAACGGCGGGAGGGCCCAATGAGCAGTTCTTC. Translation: CASSLTAGGPNEQFF.

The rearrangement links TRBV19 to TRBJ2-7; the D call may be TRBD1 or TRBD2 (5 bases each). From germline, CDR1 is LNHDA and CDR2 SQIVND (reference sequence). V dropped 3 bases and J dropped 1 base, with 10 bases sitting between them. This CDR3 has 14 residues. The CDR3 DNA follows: TGTGCCAGTAGTATCGGGGCAGTGTCCTACGAGCAGTACTTC. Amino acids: CASSIGAVSYEQYF.

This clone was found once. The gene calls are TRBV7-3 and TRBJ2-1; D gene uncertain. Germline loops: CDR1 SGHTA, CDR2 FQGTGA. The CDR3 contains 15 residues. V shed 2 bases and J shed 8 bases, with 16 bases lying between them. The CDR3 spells CASSLVWVVRDEQFF. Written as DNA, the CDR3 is TGTGCCAGCAGCTTAGTGTGGGTAGTAAGGGATGAGCAGTTCTTC. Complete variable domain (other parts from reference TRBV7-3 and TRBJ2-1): GAGVSQTPSNKVTEKGKYVELRCDPISGHTALYWYRQSLGQGPEFLIYFQGTGAADDSGLPNDRFFAVRPEGSVSTLKIQRTERGDSAVYLCASSLVWVVRDEQFFGPGTRLTVL.

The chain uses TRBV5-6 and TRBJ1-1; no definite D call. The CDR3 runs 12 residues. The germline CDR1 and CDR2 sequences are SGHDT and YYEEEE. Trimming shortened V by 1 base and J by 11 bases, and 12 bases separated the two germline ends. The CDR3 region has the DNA TGTGCCAGCAGCTTGTCAGGTCCTGGGGCTTTCTTT. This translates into CASSLSGPGAFF.

In nucleotides, the CDR3 is TGTGCCAGCAGGCTGAGCGGGAGCCCACAAGAGACCCAGTACTTC. Translation gives CASRLSGSPQETQYF. The gene calls are TRBV2 and TRBJ2-5; TRBD2 matches 8 bases. The germline CDR1 and CDR2 sequences are SNHLY and FYNNEI. V was clipped by 6 bases and J by 2 bases; unmatched bases: 8. CDR3 size: 15 residues.

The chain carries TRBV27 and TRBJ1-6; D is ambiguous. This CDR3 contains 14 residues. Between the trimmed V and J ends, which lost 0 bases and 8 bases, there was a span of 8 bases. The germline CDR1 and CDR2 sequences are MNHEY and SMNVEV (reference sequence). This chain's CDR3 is CASSLSPRDSPLHF. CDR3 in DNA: TGTGCCAGCAGTTTATCGCCCCGAGATTCACCCCTCCACTTT.

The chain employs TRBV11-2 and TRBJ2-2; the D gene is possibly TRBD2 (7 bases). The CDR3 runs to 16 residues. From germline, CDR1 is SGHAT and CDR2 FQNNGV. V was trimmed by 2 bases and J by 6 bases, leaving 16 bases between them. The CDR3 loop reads CASSLPPWRGPGELFF. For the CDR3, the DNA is TGTGCCAGCAGCTTACCGCCGTGGCGGGGGCCCGGGGAGCTGTTTTTT.

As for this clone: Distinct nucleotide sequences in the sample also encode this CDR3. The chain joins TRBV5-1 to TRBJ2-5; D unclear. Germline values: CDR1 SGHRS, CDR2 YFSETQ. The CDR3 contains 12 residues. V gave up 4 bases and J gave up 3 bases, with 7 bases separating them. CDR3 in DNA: TGCGCCAGCAGCCTCCTCAAAGAGACCCAGTACTTC. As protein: CASSLLKETQYF.